These 27 T cell receptor beta chains were sequenced from one sample in a study of shared clonotypes between healthy human individuals. Assay: immunoSEQ multiplex PCR; the TCRdb copy retains only in-frame clones and omits some. The table includes under 1 million clones, more than 85% detected once. Naive CD8 cells, CD45RO-negative and positively selected for CCR7, excluded terminally differentiated effector memory CD45RA+ cells. Sequences were obtained from naive CD8+ T cells sorted from blood. These receptors originate from a man aged 30-40 years in good health.

In regard to this clone: This sequence may be a read error, since a much larger clone differs from it by one base. J is TRBJ2-6 and V is TRBV6-1; D unclear. Trimming stripped 3 bases from V and 0 bases from J, with 3 bases between. Germline V gene sequence: CDR1 MNHNS, CDR2 SASEGT. This CDR3 has 14 amino acids. This CDR3 reads CASSEGSGANVLTF. DNA of the CDR3: TGTGCCAGCAGTGAGGGCTCTGGGGCCAACGTCCTGACTTTC.

This chain uses TRBV7-6 with TRBJ1-5; the match to TRBD1 covers 7 bases. V trimming: 0 bases; J trimming: 0 bases; junction bases outside the gene matches: 17. The CDR3 sequence is 21 residues long. Germline CDR1 reads SGHVS; CDR2 reads FNYEAQ. Written as DNA, the CDR3 is TGTGCCAGCAGCTTAGCCCCCGGGACAGACCGAAACATGTATAGCAATCAGCCCCAGCATTTT. Translation: CASSLAPGTDRNMYSNQPQHF.

V is TRBV7-6 and J is TRBJ2-1, with D perhaps TRBD1 or TRBD2 (6 bases each). V was trimmed by 8 bases and J by 8 bases, leaving 25 bases between them. Germline V gene sequence: CDR1 SGHVS, CDR2 FNYEAQ. The CDR3 is 16 amino acids. The DNA of the CDR3 is TGTGCCAGCTCCCCCTTTCGGGACAAGGGGGGCGATGAGCAGTTCTTC. Translated, it gives CASSPFRDKGGDEQFF.

The chain carries TRBV7-9 and TRBJ1-1; D perhaps matches TRBD1 (5 bases). The ends were cut back, 0 bases at V and 0 bases at J, with 8 bases in the middle. CDR3 length equals 15 residues. Germline CDR1 SEHNR, CDR2 FQNEAQ (reference sequence). The CDR3, as DNA: TGTGCCAGCAGCTTAGCAGAGGGACTGAACACTGAAGCTTTCTTT. It translates to CASSLAEGLNTEAFF. The whole variable domain, filled in from reference TRBV7-9 and TRBJ1-1, reads DTGVSQNPRHKITKRGQNVTFRCDPISEHNRLYWYRQTLGQGPEFLTYFQNEAQLEKSRLLSDRFSAERPKGSFSTLEIQRTEQGDSAMYLCASSLAEGLNTEAFFGQGTRLTVV.

V and J are TRBV2 and TRBJ2-7; D gene unclear. Germline CDR1 is SNHLY and CDR2 is FYNNEI. CDR3 length: 14 residues. CDR3 DNA: TGTGCTGTCGAGACGCCGGGTCGGCCCTACGAGCAGTACTTC. Protein sequence: CAVETPGRPYEQYF.

This clone was picked up a small number of times. The chain employs TRBV10-3 and TRBJ1-5; no firm D call. CDR1 and CDR2 from the germline V gene are ENHRY and SYGVKD. CDR3 length equals 14 residues. V was cut by 1 base and J by 4 bases, with 8 bases left in between. Here the CDR3 reads CAISEFLSNQPQHF. As DNA, the CDR3 is TGTGCCATCAGTGAGTTTCTCAGTAATCAGCCCCAGCATTTT.

This rearrangement joins TRBV27 to TRBJ1-2; D remains ambiguous. The CDR3 runs to 14 residues. CDR1 MNHEY and CDR2 SMNVEV come from the germline V gene (reference sequence). Trimming pared 1 base from V and 0 bases from J, leaving 6 bases between. This chain's CDR3 is CASSLYGPNYGYTF. Written as DNA, the CDR3 is TGTGCCAGCAGTTTATACGGGCCTAACTATGGCTACACCTTC.

In DNA form, the CDR3 reads TGCAGCGTTGAAGGGGGGACATACTACGAGCAGTACTTC. As protein: CSVEGGTYYEQYF. This chain uses TRBV29-1 with TRBJ2-7; D is possibly TRBD1 (6 bases). This CDR3 is built from 13 residues. Germline V gene data show CDR1 as SQVTM and CDR2 as ANQGSEA. Trimming took 1 base from V and 3 from J, leaving 10 bases between them.

J is TRBJ2-3 and V is TRBV6-1; 13 nucleotides agree with TRBD2. This CDR3 has 17 amino acids. From germline, CDR1 is MNHNS and CDR2 SASEGT. The V and J ends lost 3 bases and 5 bases, in that order; junction bases with no gene match: 8. This CDR3 reads CASSDPRTSGSRDTQYF. CDR3 DNA sequence: TGTGCCAGCAGTGACCCGAGGACTAGCGGGAGTCGAGATACGCAGTATTTT.

This sequence joins TRBV7-2 and TRBJ2-7; no reliable D call. V dropped 1 base and J dropped 6 bases, with 13 bases sitting between them. The germline CDR1 and CDR2 sequences are SGHTA and FQGNSA. This CDR3 region has 14 residues. The CDR3 nucleotides are TGTGCCAGCAGCTTAGGTCTACTTCAAGCCGAGCAGTACTTC. Encoded protein: CASSLGLLQAEQYF.

The genes are TRBV4-1 and TRBJ2-7, with D maybe TRBD1 (6 bases). The CDR3 is 13 residues long. V was cut by 5 bases and J by 2 bases, with 10 bases left in between. Germline CDR1 MGHRA, CDR2 YSYEKL. CDR3 region: CASSFRDTYEQYF. Written as DNA, the CDR3 is TGCGCCAGCAGCTTCCGGGACACCTACGAGCAGTACTTC.

This rearrangement joins TRBV2 to TRBJ2-7; D is unresolved. CDR1 SNHLY and CDR2 FYNNEI come from the germline V gene. V was trimmed by 3 bases and J by 4 bases, leaving 16 bases between them. The CDR3 runs 15 residues. CDR3 nucleotide sequence: TGTGCCAGCAGTGAGGGTGTCAACCCTGGGTACGAGCAGTACTTC. Its translation is CASSEGVNPGYEQYF.

CDR3 DNA sequence: TGTGCCAGCAGGGCCGGGACAGTTAGCAATCAGCCCCAGCATTTT. This encodes CASRAGTVSNQPQHF. This chain connects TRBV28 to TRBJ1-5, with 7 nucleotides matching TRBD1. CDR1 is MDHEN and CDR2 is SYDVKM in the germline V gene. The CDR3 is made up of 15 amino acids. V was pared by 6 bases and J by 0 bases, with 5 bases of the junction left unmatched.

In DNA form, the CDR3 reads TGTGCCAGTAGTCCCAGGGACAAAAATCAGCCCCAGCATTTT. Amino acid sequence: CASSPRDKNQPQHF. This chain links TRBV19 with TRBJ1-5; TRBD1 is a possible D gene (6 bases). Trimming left V 5 bases short and J 4 bases short, with 12 bases between. CDR3 length: 14 residues. The germline CDR1 and CDR2 sequences are LNHDA and SQIVND (reference sequence).

The chain is built from TRBV6-4 and TRBJ2-1; D is unresolved. The CDR3 consists of 13 residues. The ends were cut back, 6 bases at V and 7 bases at J, with 13 bases in the middle. Germline CDR1 MRHNA, CDR2 SNTAGT. The CDR3 nucleotides are TGTGCCAGCAGGGGAAATTTGGGGAATGAGCAGTTCTTC. Protein: CASRGNLGNEQFF.

This clone was recorded only once. V is TRBV7-9 and J is TRBJ2-1, with unresolved D. The CDR3 has 15 amino acids. Trimming shortened V by 5 bases and J by 0 bases, and 11 bases separated the two germline ends. Germline values: CDR1 SEHNR, CDR2 FQNEAQ (reference sequence). CDR3 amino acids: CASSPTESSYNEQFF. DNA of the CDR3: TGTGCCAGCAGCCCTACGGAGAGCTCCTACAATGAGCAGTTCTTC.

This clone came up once. V gene TRBV15 combines with J gene TRBJ2-7; 10 bases match TRBD2. Germline V gene lookup returns CDR1 LNHNV and CDR2 YYDKDF (reference sequence). V lost 1 base to trimming and J lost 5 bases; unmatched junction nucleotides: 5. The CDR3 runs 15 residues. The CDR3 DNA is TGTGCCACCAGCAGAGCTAGCGGGAGTTTCCACGAGCAGTACTTC. It is translated as CATSRASGSFHEQYF.

The chain uses TRBV6-5 and TRBJ2-1, with 12 nucleotides matching TRBD2. CDR1 is MNHEY and CDR2 is SVGAGI in the germline V gene. The CDR3 length is 16 residues. V shed 0 bases and J 8 bases; nucleotides not matched to a gene: 5. The CDR3 sequence: CASSYSTSGSKDEQFF. The CDR3 region has the DNA TGTGCCAGCAGTTACTCGACTAGCGGGAGTAAGGATGAGCAGTTCTTC.

The sample holds one count of this clone. The chain employs TRBV2 and TRBJ2-3; D is uncertain. The CDR3 extends over 12 amino acids. The V end lost 1 base, the J end lost 5 bases, and 4 bases lay between the germline ends. CDR1 and CDR2 (germline): SNHLY, FYNNEI. CDR3 bases: TGTGCCAGCAGTGAAGAGAGAGATACGCAGTATTTT. Its protein product is CASSEERDTQYF.

The chain employs TRBV4-1 and TRBJ1-5, with D possibly being TRBD1 (5 bases). V lost 1 base to trimming and J lost 5 bases, with 9 bases between them. The germline CDR1 and CDR2 sequences are MGHRA and YSYEKL. The CDR3 contains 14 residues. Here the CDR3 DNA reads TGCGCCAGCAGCCAAGTGGGGACTTATCAGCCCCAGCATTTT. Translation: CASSQVGTYQPQHF.

V is TRBV27 and J is TRBJ2-1; a possible D gene is TRBD2 (6 bases). The CDR3 runs to 17 residues. Germline values: CDR1 MNHEY, CDR2 SMNVEV (reference sequence). Deletions cut 0 bases from V and 0 bases from J, with 12 bases between. CDR3 bases: TGTGCCAGCAGTTTATCGTCTGGCGGGATCTCCTACAATGAGCAGTTCTTC. It yields the protein CASSLSSGGISYNEQFF.

J is TRBJ2-1 and V is TRBV5-8, with 9 bases identical to TRBD1. CDR1 is SGHTS, CDR2 YDEGEE, per germline. The CDR3 runs 15 residues. Trimming removed 4 bases from V and 4 bases from J; junction bases left unmatched: 6. The CDR3 sequence: CASSAETGGYNEQFF. CDR3 coding DNA: TGTGCCAGCAGCGCCGAGACAGGGGGATACAATGAGCAGTTCTTC.

This chain uses TRBV2 with TRBJ2-1; the D gene is possibly TRBD2 (6 bases). Trimming pared 8 bases from V and 8 bases from J, leaving 13 bases between. Germline assignment: CDR1 SNHLY and CDR2 FYNNEI. The CDR3 runs to 12 residues. CDR3 amino acids: CASLGRRDEQFF. Written as DNA, the CDR3 is TGTGCCAGCTTGGGCAGGAGGGATGAGCAGTTCTTC.

The gene calls are TRBV10-3 and TRBJ2-5; perhaps TRBD2 as D (5 bases). Germline-derived CDR1 and CDR2 are ENHRY and SYGVKD. The length of the CDR3 is 16 residues. Trimming took 0 bases from V and 1 from J, leaving 12 bases between them. CDR3 sequence (DNA): TGTGCCATCAGTGAGTCGACGAGGGAGCCCCAAGAGACCCAGTACTTC. This sequence encodes CAISESTREPQETQYF.

V gene TRBV7-9 combines with J gene TRBJ2-7; D is uncertain. CDR1 and CDR2 (germline): SEHNR, FQNEAQ (reference sequence). V lost 2 bases and J lost 0, with 5 bases in between. The CDR3 extends over 13 amino acids. CDR3 sequence (DNA): TGTGCCAGCAGCTTAAAGGGCTCCTACGAGCAGTACTTC. This sequence encodes CASSLKGSYEQYF.

The CDR3 protein is CASSSRREGLYEQYF. The CDR3 nucleotides read TGCGCCAGCAGCTCCCGGCGGGAGGGCCTCTACGAGCAGTACTTC. The chain employs TRBV4-1 and TRBJ2-7; 9 bases match TRBD2. Germline V gene data show CDR1 as MGHRA and CDR2 as YSYEKL. The length of the CDR3 is 15 residues. With V trimmed by 5 bases and J by 3 bases, 8 bases remained unmatched.

The chain is built from TRBV28 and TRBJ2-7; the D gene is possibly TRBD1 (6 bases). This CDR3 region has 15 residues. Germline assignment: CDR1 MDHEN and CDR2 SYDVKM. Trimming cost V 5 bases and J 0 bases, with 14 bases left between them. Here the CDR3 DNA reads TGTGCCAGCAGTATGAGGGGGTTCCTCTCCTACGAGCAGTACTTC. Amino acid sequence: CASSMRGFLSYEQYF.